The next 13 T cell receptor beta chains were all read from a single sample in a study of blood T cell repertoires in COVID-19 (dated by TCRdb to 2019 to 2021). Libraries were made using the immunoSEQ multiplex PCR assay. TCRdb mirrors the immuneACCESS table, restricted to in-frame sequences. Some clones are absent from its copies; in checked studies, under half trace to an unresolved V gene, and the reason for the others is unknown. For this sample the table gives 27,000 or so clones, of which 90% to 95% were detected only once. Jointly, the top ten make up about 17% of the sample. Source material: peripheral blood. Every receptor here comes from a human donor with active COVID-19. The donor label of this sample is uncertain.

This clone has only one observation. The chain employs TRBV23-1 and TRBJ1-5; no reliable D call. TRBV23-1 is identified as an open reading frame with a role that is uncertain. Trimming stripped 6 bases from V and 12 bases from J, with 12 bases between. The CDR3 runs 11 residues. CDR3 protein: CASSPLDHQHF. For the CDR3, the DNA is TGCGCCAGCAGCCCACTCGATCACCAGCATTTT.

The rearrangement uses TRBV9 and TRBJ2-1, with 11 positions matching TRBD2. From germline, CDR1 is SGDLS and CDR2 YYNGEE. V gave up 2 bases and J gave up 3 bases; unmatched junction bases: 1. The CDR3 has 15 residues. The CDR3 reads CASSVLAGGYNEQFF. The CDR3 nucleotides are TGTGCCAGCAGCGTCCTAGCGGGAGGCTACAATGAGCAGTTCTTC.

This clone was picked up a small number of times. This chain joins TRBV12-5 and TRBJ1-2; 7 bases align to TRBD1. With 5 bases clipped from V and 5 bases from J, the junction kept 5 bases outside the gene matches. This CDR3 is built from 13 residues. Germline V gene data show CDR1 as LGHNT and CDR2 as FRNRAP. CDR3 bases: TGTGCTAGTGGTCAAGGGACAGCTTATGGCTACACCTTC. The encoded protein is CASGQGTAYGYTF.

V and J are TRBV5-1 and TRBJ1-3; D may be TRBD1 (5 bases). Trimming took off 0 bases at V and 0 bases at J, with 10 bases between the two ends. Germline values: CDR1 SGHRS, CDR2 YFSETQ. This CDR3 is built from 16 residues. This CDR3 reads CASSLAGGYSGNTIYF. The DNA for the CDR3 is TGCGCCAGCAGCTTGGCGGGGGGGTACTCTGGAAACACCATATATTTT.

The chain recombines TRBV11-2 with TRBJ1-2; no firm D call. The ends were cut back, 5 bases at V and 9 bases at J, with 16 bases in the middle. Germline values: CDR1 SGHAT, CDR2 FQNNGV. The CDR3 is 13 amino acids. For the CDR3, the DNA is TGTGCCAGCAGCCCGGGTCTCTCAACCAGCTACACCTTC. This codes for CASSPGLSTSYTF.

The J gene is TRBJ2-7, the V gene TRBV19; tentative D call: TRBD2 (6 bases). Germline V gene lookup returns CDR1 LNHDA and CDR2 SQIVND (reference sequence). The CDR3 is 16 amino acids. Trimming took 3 bases from V and 3 from J, leaving 18 bases between them. The CDR3 DNA follows: TGTGCCAGTAGTATTACCGTCGGGGGAGGCTACTACGAGCAGTACTTC. Encoded protein: CASSITVGGGYYEQYF.

The chain recombines TRBV5-4 with TRBJ1-2; a possible D gene is TRBD1 (5 bases). In germline, CDR1 is SGHNT, CDR2 YYREEE (reference sequence). The CDR3 loop spans 14 amino acids. V was pared by 4 bases and J by 6 bases, with 16 bases between. The DNA of the CDR3 is TGTGCCAGCAGCGGGCGGGAGGGGCGCGATGGCTACACCTTC. The encoded protein is CASSGREGRDGYTF.

Notes on this clone: At one boundary the junction diverges from the germline segment, which might be a read error. J is TRBJ2-3 and V is TRBV6-1, with 12 bases lining up with TRBD1. Germline V gives CDR1 MNHNS, CDR2 SASEGT. The CDR3 runs 17 residues. The CDR3 DNA reads TGTGCCAGCAGGGAAGGACCTCGGGACAGGGGGCCAGATACGCAGTATTTT. Translation gives CASREGPRDRGPDTQYF.

The chain combines TRBV6-2 or TRBV6-3 with TRBJ2-7; 7 bases map to TRBD1. The length of the CDR3 is 17 residues. The germline gives CDR1 MNHEY, CDR2 SVGEGT. V lost 2 bases, J lost 3 bases, and 13 bases stayed unmatched. The CDR3 here is CASSYTLTGTVSYEQYF. CDR3 DNA: TGTGCCAGCAGTTACACCCTTACCGGGACAGTAAGCTACGAGCAGTACTTC.

The V call is TRBV6-5, the J call TRBJ1-5; 8 nucleotides align to TRBD1. Germline CDR1 MNHEY, CDR2 SVGAGI. With 4 bases clipped from V and 4 bases from J, the junction kept 6 bases outside the gene matches. The CDR3 is 15 amino acids. The CDR3 region has the DNA TGTGCCAGCAGTTCCCAGGGGGCTAGGAATCAGCCCCAGCATTTT. Protein: CASSSQGARNQPQHF.

The chain recombines TRBV27 with TRBJ1-1; D is unclear. Trimming stripped 2 bases from V and 2 bases from J, with 6 bases between. CDR3 length: 13 residues. Looked up from germline, CDR1 is MNHEY and CDR2 is SMNVEV (reference sequence). In DNA, the CDR3 is TGTGCCAGCAGTTTAGGAGGTAACACTGAAGCTTTCTTT. Residues: CASSLGGNTEAFF.

The chain links TRBV18 to TRBJ1-1; TRBD1 aligns across 7 bases. Trimming at V came to 6 bases and at J to 1 base, leaving 5 bases not matched to a gene. The CDR3 runs to 14 residues. The germline V gene has CDR1 KGHSH and CDR2 LQKENI. The CDR3 protein is CASSQQGKNTEAFF. The CDR3 DNA is TGTGCCAGCTCTCAACAGGGGAAGAACACTGAAGCTTTCTTT. Combining the CDR3 with reference TRBV18 and TRBJ1-1 gives the whole variable domain NAGVMQNPRHLVRRRGQEARLRCSPMKGHSHVYWYRQLPEEGLKFMVYLQKENIIDESGMPKERFSAEFPKEGPSILRIQQVVRGDSAAYFCASSQQGKNTEAFFGQGTRLTVV.

This clone showed up just once. This chain uses TRBV7-3 with TRBJ2-7; tentatively, D is TRBD1 (6 bases). CDR3 size: 14 residues. Germline loops: CDR1 SGHTA, CDR2 FQGTGA. V was trimmed by 5 bases and J by 0 bases, leaving 11 bases between them. In DNA, the CDR3 is TGTGCCAGCAGCCTGTCACAGGGCTCCTACGAGCAGTACTTC. Its translation: CASSLSQGSYEQYF.